Below are 5 T cell receptor beta chains sequenced from a single sample in a study of cytomegalovirus exposure and HLA in healthy donors. Using immunoSEQ multiplex PCR, the repertoire was profiled, and TCRdb retains in-frame clones only, with some absent. This table holds 300,000 to 350,000 clones, 70% to 90% found once. The sample comprised PBMCs. The source is a young man in good health and CMV-seronegative.

The chain links TRBV5-1 to TRBJ2-5; tentatively, D is TRBD1 (6 bases). In germline, CDR1 is SGHRS, CDR2 YFSETQ. The CDR3 is 16 amino acids. Trimming pared 0 bases from V and 2 bases from J, leaving 14 bases between. CDR3 in DNA: TGCGCCAGCAGCTTGGGTGCAGGGGATCGGCAAGAGACCCAGTACTTC. As protein: CASSLGAGDRQETQYF.

The chain links TRBV5-1 to TRBJ1-2; TRBD1 agrees at 7 bases. Unmatched junction bases numbered 17, after V lost 3 bases and J lost 3 bases. The length of the CDR3 is 18 residues. Germline loops: CDR1 SGHRS, CDR2 YFSETQ. This CDR3 is CASSSSLPFPDRDYGYTF. CDR3 DNA sequence: TGCGCCAGCAGCTCGTCCCTTCCTTTTCCTGACAGGGACTATGGCTACACCTTC.

The chain is built from TRBV30 and TRBJ1-3; 7 bases are shared with TRBD1. Trimming at V came to 2 bases and at J to 0 bases, leaving 13 bases not matched to a gene. From germline, CDR1 is GTSNPN and CDR2 SVGIG (reference sequence). This CDR3 has 18 amino acids. The CDR3 nucleotides read TGTGCCTGGAGTAGACTCCGGGACAGTACGAACTCTGGAAACACCATATATTTT. Residues: CAWSRLRDSTNSGNTIYF. Together with reference TRBV30 and TRBJ1-3, the CDR3 gives the full variable domain: SQTIHQWPATLVQPVGSPLSLECTVEGTSNPNLYWYRQAAGRGLQLLFYSVGIGQISSEVPQNLSASRPQDRQFILSSKKLLLSDSGFYLCAWSRLRDSTNSGNTIYFGEGSWLTVV.

The chain uses TRBV19 and TRBJ2-7; tentative D call: TRBD1 (6 bases). CDR1 is LNHDA and CDR2 is SQIVND in the germline V gene (reference sequence). CDR3 length equals 13 residues. Trimming pared 6 bases from V and 2 bases from J, leaving 11 bases between. The CDR3 region is CASSRDTTYEQYF. CDR3 coding DNA: TGTGCCAGTAGCCGGGACACGACCTACGAGCAGTACTTC.

The rearrangement joins TRBV5-5 to TRBJ1-2, with 11 bases that match TRBD1. CDR1 and CDR2 (germline): SGHKS, YYEKEE (reference sequence). CDR3 length: 15 amino acids. Trimming at V came to 2 bases and at J to 3 bases, leaving 3 bases not matched to a gene. CDR3 in DNA: TGTGCCAGCAGCTTCCGGGACAGGGGGGACTATGGCTACACCTTC. Translation gives CASSFRDRGDYGYTF.